This is a list of T cell receptor beta chains from one sample in a study of shared clonotypes between healthy human individuals. Assay: immunoSEQ multiplex PCR; the TCRdb copy retains only in-frame clones and omits some. Of approximately 2.3 million clones in the sample, about 92% are singletons; the top ten hold 0.39%. Sequencing was done on a sample of naive CD4+ T cells from PBMCs. These receptor sequences come from a man between 18 and 35 years old in good health. Some clones in this sample may be carry-over from other donors' samples. Both conserved end residues are part of each CDR3. Each record gives: D gene, J gene, clone size, V gene, CDR3 protein, CDR3 DNA. A D gene is named only where the DNA matches it firmly. Not every row has a clone size; where given, it reads once, few, many or a size class.

>TRBD1|TRBJ1-2|NA|TRBV28
CASSSPTGDIFYGYTF
TGTGCCAGCAGTTCTCCGACAGGGGATATATTCTATGGCTACACCTTC
>NA|TRBJ2-7|NA|TRBV5-1
CASSWTRQASLGEQYF
TGCGCCAGCAGCTGGACGAGACAGGCGAGCCTTGGGGAGCAGTACTTC
>TRBD1|TRBJ2-1|NA|TRBV4-1
CASSQDVRGQGFPEQFF
TGCGCCAGCAGCCAAGATGTCAGAGGACAGGGATTTCCTGAGCAGTTCTTC
>TRBD1|TRBJ2-7|NA|TRBV20-1
CSASRGREQYF
TGCAGTGCTAGCAGGGGGCGCGAGCAGTACTTC
>TRBD1|TRBJ1-2|NA|TRBV11-2
CASSPDWDRVNYGYTF
TGTGCCAGCAGCCCGGATTGGGACAGGGTGAACTATGGCTACACCTTC
>NA|TRBJ2-1|NA|TRBV7-2
CASSSLEDNEQFF
TGTGCCAGCAGCTCCCTCGAGGACAATGAGCAGTTCTTC
>NA|TRBJ2-1|NA|TRBV6-6
CASTPVGRTHNEQFF
TGTGCCAGCACCCCAGTGGGCAGAACACACAATGAGCAGTTCTTC
>NA|TRBJ1-2|NA|TRBV9
CASSVDEGRTYGYTF
TGTGCCAGCAGCGTAGACGAGGGTAGGACCTATGGCTACACCTTC
>NA|TRBJ2-7|NA|TRBV27
CACPEGRSTYEQYF
TGTGCCTGTCCTGAGGGGCGGAGCACCTACGAGCAGTACTTC
>NA|TRBJ2-3|NA|TRBV6-1
CASSEGGTTWALTDTQYF
TGTGCCAGCAGTGAAGGTGGTACAACTTGGGCCCTCACAGATACGCAGTATTTT
>TRBD2|TRBJ2-3|NA|TRBV29-1
CSVDPLAGGHRYTQYF
TGCAGCGTTGACCCACTAGCGGGAGGTCATCGGTATACGCAGTATTTT
>NA|TRBJ1-5|NA|TRBV7-8
CASSLEAVGIGQPQHF
TGTGCCAGCAGCTTAGAGGCAGTGGGAATTGGTCAGCCCCAGCATTTT
>NA|TRBJ1-2|NA|TRBV4-1
CASSPTGISGYTF
TGCGCCAGCAGCCCCACAGGGATCTCTGGCTACACCTTC
>NA|TRBJ1-3|NA|TRBV29-1
CSVEVQAGNTIYF
TGCAGCGTTGAAGTACAGGCTGGAAACACCATATATTTT
>NA|TRBJ2-7|once|TRBV5-5
CASSLGSSVAYEQYF
TGTGCCAGCAGCTTGGGGTCTAGCGTAGCCTACGAGCAGTACTTC
>NA|TRBJ2-7|NA|TRBV5-1
CASSYDRRGAYF
TGCGCCAGCAGCTATGACCGTAGAGGTGCGTACTTC
>NA|TRBJ1-5|NA|TRBV7-6
CASSLAPNQPQHF
TGTGCCAGCAGCTTAGCACCCAATCAGCCCCAGCATTTT
>NA|TRBJ1-3|NA|TRBV15
CATSRDPGRGNTIYF
TGTGCCACCAGCAGAGATCCGGGACGTGGAAACACCATATATTTT
>NA|TRBJ2-5|NA|TRBV15
CATSRGGGGGETQYF
TGTGCCACCAGCAGGGGAGGAGGGGGTGGCGAGACCCAGTACTTC
>NA|TRBJ2-7|NA|TRBV11-3
CASSPAGTSSYEQYF
TGTGCCAGCAGCCCTGCCGGGACGAGCTCCTACGAGCAGTACTTC
>NA|TRBJ1-2|NA|TRBV20-1
CRQPGGHYTF
TGCCGACAACCCGGGGGGCACTACACCTTC
>NA|TRBJ2-5|NA|TRBV2
CASSDRRQETQYF
TGTGCCAGCAGTGACAGGAGGCAAGAGACCCAGTACTTC
>NA|TRBJ1-1|NA|TRBV21-1
CASSNPRTGFLKKHEAFF
TGTGCCAGCAGCAACCCCCGGACAGGGTTCCTTAAAAAACATGAAGCTTTCTTT
>NA|TRBJ1-3|NA|TRBV30
CAWSVTLSGNTIYF
TGTGCCTGGAGTGTAACCCTCTCTGGAAACACCATATATTTT
>NA|TRBJ2-5|NA|TRBV7-3
CASATERQETQYF
TGTGCCAGCGCGACGGAGCGGCAAGAGACCCAGTACTTC
>NA|TRBJ2-7|NA|TRBV25-1
CASSGTVTYEQYF
TGTGCCAGCAGCGGCACGGTAACCTACGAGCAGTACTTC
>NA|TRBJ1-1|NA|TRBV7-6
CASSKDRDTEAFF
TGTGCCAGCAGCAAGGACAGAGACACTGAAGCTTTCTTT
>TRBD1|TRBJ2-7|NA|TRBV18
CASSPLGQGSEQYF
TGTGCCAGCTCACCACTGGGACAGGGGTCCGAGCAGTACTTC
>NA|TRBJ1-1|NA|TRBV2
CASSSRGANTEAFF
TGTGCCAGCAGTTCGCGCGGAGCGAACACTGAAGCTTTCTTT
>NA|TRBJ2-3|NA|TRBV11-2
CASSFFALTDTQYF
TGTGCCAGCAGCTTTTTTGCTCTTACAGATACGCAGTATTTT
>NA|TRBJ2-1|NA|TRBV7-2
CASSLRGANDYNEQFF
TGTGCCAGCAGCTTAAGAGGGGCGAACGATTACAATGAGCAGTTCTTC
>TRBD2|TRBJ2-5|NA|TRBV7-9
CASSLSLAGEQTQYF
TGTGCCAGCAGCTTATCTTTGGCGGGAGAACAGACCCAGTACTTC
>NA|TRBJ1-5|NA|TRBV27
CASSLRGDQPQHF
TGTGCCAGCAGTTTAAGGGGTGACCAGCCCCAGCATTTT
>TRBD1|TRBJ2-7|NA|TRBV6-5
CASAIQGAGEQYF
TGTGCCAGCGCCATACAGGGGGCTGGTGAGCAGTACTTC
>NA|TRBJ1-1|NA|TRBV20-1
CSALDSGAFF
TGCAGTGCTCTGGACTCGGGAGCTTTCTTT
>TRBD2|TRBJ2-2|NA|TRBV19
CASSISGRAFAGELFF
TGTGCCAGTAGTATCTCCGGGAGGGCCTTCGCCGGGGAGCTGTTTTTT
>TRBD1|TRBJ2-5|NA|TRBV30
CAWKRQGGTNRETQYF
TGTGCCTGGAAGAGACAGGGGGGCACAAATAGAGAGACCCAGTACTTC
>NA|TRBJ1-1|NA|TRBV5-5
CASSPRVVNTEAFF
TGTGCCAGCAGCCCCCGGGTGGTGAACACTGAAGCTTTCTTT
>TRBD1|TRBJ1-3|NA|TRBV6-1
CASRDRGQMRNTIYF
TGTGCCAGCAGAGACAGGGGGCAAATGAGAAACACCATATATTTT
>TRBD1|TRBJ1-1|NA|TRBV7-2
CASSSYTGGGTEAFF
TGTGCCAGCAGCTCGTACACAGGGGGAGGAACTGAAGCTTTCTTT
>NA|TRBJ1-5|NA|TRBV5-1
CASSLGEGGNQPQHF
TGCGCCAGCAGCTTGGGGGAAGGAGGCAATCAGCCCCAGCATTTT
>NA|TRBJ2-5|NA|TRBV6-5
CASSPTPARTQYF
TGTGCCAGCAGTCCTACACCCGCCCGGACCCAGTACTTC
>TRBD2|TRBJ2-1|once|TRBV10-3
CAIRVAGGLYNEQFF
TGTGCCATCAGGGTAGCGGGAGGGTTATACAATGAGCAGTTCTTC
>NA|TRBJ2-1|NA|TRBV21-1
CASSKVPSDRVNEQFF
TGTGCCAGCAGCAAAGTCCCCTCCGACAGGGTCAATGAGCAGTTCTTC
>NA|TRBJ2-2|NA|TRBV5-1
CASSLERGSWGTGELFF
TGCGCCAGCAGCTTGGAAAGAGGTAGCTGGGGCACCGGGGAGCTGTTTTTT
>TRBD2|TRBJ2-1|few|TRBV9
CASSVGGGRPGEQFF
TGTGCCAGCAGCGTAGGCGGCGGGAGGCCGGGTGAGCAGTTCTTC
>TRBD1|TRBJ1-3|NA|TRBV2
CASSVQGPGNTIYF
TGTGCCAGCAGTGTACAGGGGCCTGGAAACACCATATATTTT